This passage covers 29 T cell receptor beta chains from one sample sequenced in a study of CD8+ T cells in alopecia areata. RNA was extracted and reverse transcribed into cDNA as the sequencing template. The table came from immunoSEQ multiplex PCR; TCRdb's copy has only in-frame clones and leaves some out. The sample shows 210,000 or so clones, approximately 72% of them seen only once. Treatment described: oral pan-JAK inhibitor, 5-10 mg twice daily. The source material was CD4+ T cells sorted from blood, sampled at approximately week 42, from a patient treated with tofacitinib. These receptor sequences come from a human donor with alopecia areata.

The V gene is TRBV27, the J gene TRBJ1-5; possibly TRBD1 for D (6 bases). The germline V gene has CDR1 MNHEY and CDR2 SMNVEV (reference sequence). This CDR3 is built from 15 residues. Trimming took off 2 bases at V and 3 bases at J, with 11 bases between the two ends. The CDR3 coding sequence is TGTGCCAGCAGTTTAAGAGGACAGAACAATCAGCCCCAGCATTTT. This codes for CASSLRGQNNQPQHF.

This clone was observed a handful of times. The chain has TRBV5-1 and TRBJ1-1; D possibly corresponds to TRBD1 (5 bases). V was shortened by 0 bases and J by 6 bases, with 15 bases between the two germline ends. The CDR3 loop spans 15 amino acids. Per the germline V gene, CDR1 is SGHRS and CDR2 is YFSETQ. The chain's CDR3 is CASSLVQGGQAEAFF. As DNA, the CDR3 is TGCGCCAGCAGCTTGGTTCAGGGCGGGCAGGCTGAAGCTTTCTTT.

The CDR3 region is CASSVGTGGWYEQYF. CDR3 DNA sequence: TGTGCCAGCAGCGTTGGGACAGGGGGTTGGTACGAGCAGTACTTC. The V gene is TRBV9, the J gene TRBJ2-7; TRBD1 matches at 11 bases. This CDR3 contains 15 residues. V lost 2 bases, J lost 4 bases, and 5 bases stayed unmatched. In germline, CDR1 is SGDLS, CDR2 YYNGEE.

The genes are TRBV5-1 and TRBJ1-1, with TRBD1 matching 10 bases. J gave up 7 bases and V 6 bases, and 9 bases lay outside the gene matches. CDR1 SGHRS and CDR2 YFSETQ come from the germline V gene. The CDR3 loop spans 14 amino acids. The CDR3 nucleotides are TGCGCCAGCATAGGAGCGGACAGGGGGTATGAAGCTTTCTTT. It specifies CASIGADRGYEAFF.

CDR3 DNA sequence: TGTGCCAGCAGCTTGGCCTTGGGGGTTGGGGCCAACGTCCTGACTTTC. As protein: CASSLALGVGANVLTF. The chain has TRBV5-6 and TRBJ2-6; D possibly matches TRBD1 or TRBD2 (5 bases each). The CDR3 is 16 amino acids. Germline lookup yields CDR1 SGHDT and CDR2 YYEEEE. The V end lost 0 bases, the J end lost 3 bases, and 10 bases lay between the germline ends.

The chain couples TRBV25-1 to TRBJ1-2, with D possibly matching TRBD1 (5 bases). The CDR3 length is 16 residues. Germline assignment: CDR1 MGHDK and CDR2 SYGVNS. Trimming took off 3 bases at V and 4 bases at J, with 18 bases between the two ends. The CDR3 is CASSDLGGGEGYGYTF. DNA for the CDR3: TGTGCCAGCAGTGACCTCGGGGGAGGGGAGGGCTATGGCTACACCTTC.

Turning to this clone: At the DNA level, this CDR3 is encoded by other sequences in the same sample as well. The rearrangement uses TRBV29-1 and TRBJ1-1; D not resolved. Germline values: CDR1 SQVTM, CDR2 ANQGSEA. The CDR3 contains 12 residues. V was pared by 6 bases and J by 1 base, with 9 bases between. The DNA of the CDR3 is TGCAGCGTCGTCGGATGGAACACTGAAGCTTTCTTT. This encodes CSVVGWNTEAFF.

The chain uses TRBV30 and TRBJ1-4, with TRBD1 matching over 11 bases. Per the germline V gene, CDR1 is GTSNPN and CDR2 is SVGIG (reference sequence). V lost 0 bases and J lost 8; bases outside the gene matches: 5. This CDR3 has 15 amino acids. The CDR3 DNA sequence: TGTGCCTGGAGTGTAGGTGGGACAGGGGGGGAAAAACTGTTTTTT. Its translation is CAWSVGGTGGEKLFF. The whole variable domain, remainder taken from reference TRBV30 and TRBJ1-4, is SQTIHQWPATLVQPVGSPLSLECTVEGTSNPNLYWYRQAAGRGLQLLFYSVGIGQISSEVPQNLSASRPQDRQFILSSKKLLLSDSGFYLCAWSVGGTGGEKLFFGSGTQLSVL.

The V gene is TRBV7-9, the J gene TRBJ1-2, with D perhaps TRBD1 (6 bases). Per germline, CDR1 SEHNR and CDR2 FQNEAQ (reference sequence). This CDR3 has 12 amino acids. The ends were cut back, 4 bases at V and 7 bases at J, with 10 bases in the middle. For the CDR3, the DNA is TGTGCCAGCAGCTGGCAGGGGAGTGGCTACACCTTC. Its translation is CASSWQGSGYTF. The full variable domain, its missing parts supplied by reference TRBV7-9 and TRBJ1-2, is DTGVSQNPRHKITKRGQNVTFRCDPISEHNRLYWYRQTLGQGPEFLTYFQNEAQLEKSRLLSDRFSAERPKGSFSTLEIQRTEQGDSAMYLCASSWQGSGYTFGSGTRLTVV.

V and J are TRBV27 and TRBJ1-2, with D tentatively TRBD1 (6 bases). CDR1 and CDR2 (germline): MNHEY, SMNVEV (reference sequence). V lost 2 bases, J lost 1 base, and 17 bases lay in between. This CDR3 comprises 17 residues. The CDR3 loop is CASSLPPRGAGNYGYTF. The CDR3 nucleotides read TGTGCCAGCAGTTTACCCCCGCGGGGGGCGGGTAACTATGGCTACACCTTC.

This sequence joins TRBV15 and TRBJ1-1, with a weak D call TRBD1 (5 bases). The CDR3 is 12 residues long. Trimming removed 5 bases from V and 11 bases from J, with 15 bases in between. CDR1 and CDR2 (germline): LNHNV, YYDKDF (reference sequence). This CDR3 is CATSPHKNRAFF. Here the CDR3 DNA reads TGTGCCACCAGCCCCCACAAGAACAGGGCTTTCTTT. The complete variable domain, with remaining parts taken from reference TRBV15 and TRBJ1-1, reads DAMVIQNPRYQVTQFGKPVTLSCSQTLNHNVMYWYQQKSSQAPKLLFHYYDKDFNNEADTPDNFQSRRPNTSFCFLDIRSPGLGDTAMYLCATSPHKNRAFFGQGTRLTVV.

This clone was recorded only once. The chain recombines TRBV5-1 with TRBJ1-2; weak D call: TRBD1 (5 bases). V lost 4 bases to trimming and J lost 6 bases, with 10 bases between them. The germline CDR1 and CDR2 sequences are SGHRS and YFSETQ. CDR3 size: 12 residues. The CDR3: CASSVQGDGYTF. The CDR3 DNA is TGCGCCAGCAGCGTCCAGGGTGATGGCTACACCTTC.

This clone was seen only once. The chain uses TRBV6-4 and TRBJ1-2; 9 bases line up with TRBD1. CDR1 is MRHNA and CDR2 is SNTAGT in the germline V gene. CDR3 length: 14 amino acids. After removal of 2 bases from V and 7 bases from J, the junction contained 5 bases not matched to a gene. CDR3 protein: CASSDPGTGLGYTF. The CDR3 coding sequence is TGTGCCAGCAGTGACCCCGGGACAGGGCTTGGCTACACCTTC.

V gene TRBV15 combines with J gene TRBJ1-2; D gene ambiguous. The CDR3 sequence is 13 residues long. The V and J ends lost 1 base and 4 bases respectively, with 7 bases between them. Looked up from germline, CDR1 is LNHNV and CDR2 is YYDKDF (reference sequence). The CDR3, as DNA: TGTGCCACCAGCAGAGTGGAATCCTATGGCTACACCTTC. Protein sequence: CATSRVESYGYTF. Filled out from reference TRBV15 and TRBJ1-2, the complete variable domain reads DAMVIQNPRYQVTQFGKPVTLSCSQTLNHNVMYWYQQKSSQAPKLLFHYYDKDFNNEADTPDNFQSRRPNTSFCFLDIRSPGLGDTAMYLCATSRVESYGYTFGSGTRLTVV.

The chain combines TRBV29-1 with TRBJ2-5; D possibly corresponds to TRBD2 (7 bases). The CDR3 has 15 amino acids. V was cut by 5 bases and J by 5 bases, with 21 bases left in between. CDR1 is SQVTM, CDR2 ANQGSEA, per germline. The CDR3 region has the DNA TGCAGCGTTCCGAGCCCCGGGGGGCTGAGGGAGACCCAGTACTTC. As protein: CSVPSPGGLRETQYF.

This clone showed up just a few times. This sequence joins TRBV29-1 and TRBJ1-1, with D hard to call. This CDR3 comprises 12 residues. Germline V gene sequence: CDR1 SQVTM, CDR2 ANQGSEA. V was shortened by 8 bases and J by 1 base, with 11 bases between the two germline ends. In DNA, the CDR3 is TGCAGCACCTGGACGGGGAACACTGAAGCTTTCTTT. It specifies CSTWTGNTEAFF.

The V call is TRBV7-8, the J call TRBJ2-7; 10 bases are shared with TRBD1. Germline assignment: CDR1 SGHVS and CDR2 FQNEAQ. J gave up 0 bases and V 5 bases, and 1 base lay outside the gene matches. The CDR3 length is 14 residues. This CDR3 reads CASSRTGGSYEQYF. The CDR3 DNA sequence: TGTGCCAGCAGCAGGACAGGGGGCTCCTACGAGCAGTACTTC.

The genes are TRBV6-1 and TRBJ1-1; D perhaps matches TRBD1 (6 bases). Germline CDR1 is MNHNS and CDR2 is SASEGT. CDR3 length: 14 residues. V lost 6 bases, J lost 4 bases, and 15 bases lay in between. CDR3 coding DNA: TGTGCCAGCAGCATCGACAGGTACGGCACTGAAGCTTTCTTT. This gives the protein CASSIDRYGTEAFF.

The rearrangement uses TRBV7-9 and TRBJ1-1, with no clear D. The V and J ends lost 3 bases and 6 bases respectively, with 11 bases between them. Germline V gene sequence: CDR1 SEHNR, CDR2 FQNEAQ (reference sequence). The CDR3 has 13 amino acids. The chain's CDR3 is CASSLTSGSEAFF. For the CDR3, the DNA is TGTGCCAGCAGCTTGACGTCAGGCTCTGAAGCTTTCTTT.

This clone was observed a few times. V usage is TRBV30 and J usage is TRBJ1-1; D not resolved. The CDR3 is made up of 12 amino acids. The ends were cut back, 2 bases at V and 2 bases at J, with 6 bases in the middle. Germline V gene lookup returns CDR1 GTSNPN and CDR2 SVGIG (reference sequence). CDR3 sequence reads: CAWSRVNTEAFF. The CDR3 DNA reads TGTGCCTGGAGTAGGGTAAACACTGAAGCTTTCTTT.

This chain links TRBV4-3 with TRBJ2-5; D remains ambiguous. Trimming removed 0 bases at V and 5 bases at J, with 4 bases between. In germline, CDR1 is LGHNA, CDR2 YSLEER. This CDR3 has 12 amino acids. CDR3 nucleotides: TGCGCCAGCAGCCAAGATTGGGAGACCCAGTACTTC. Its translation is CASSQDWETQYF.

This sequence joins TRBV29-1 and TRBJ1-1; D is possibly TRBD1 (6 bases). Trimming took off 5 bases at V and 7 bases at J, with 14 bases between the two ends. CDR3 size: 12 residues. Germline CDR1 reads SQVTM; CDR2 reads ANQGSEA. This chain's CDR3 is CSVIQGNGEAFF. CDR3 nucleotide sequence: TGCAGCGTTATACAGGGTAACGGTGAAGCTTTCTTT.

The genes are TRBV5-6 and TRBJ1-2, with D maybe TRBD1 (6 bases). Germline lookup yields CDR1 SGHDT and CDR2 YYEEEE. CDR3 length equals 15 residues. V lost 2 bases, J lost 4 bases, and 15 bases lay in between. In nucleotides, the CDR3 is TGTGCCAGCAGCTTCTGGACAGCCCGGACCTATGGCTACACCTTC. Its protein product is CASSFWTARTYGYTF.

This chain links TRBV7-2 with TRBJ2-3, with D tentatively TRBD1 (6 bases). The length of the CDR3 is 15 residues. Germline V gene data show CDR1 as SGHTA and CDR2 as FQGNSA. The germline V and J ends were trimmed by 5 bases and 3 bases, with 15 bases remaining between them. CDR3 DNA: TGTGCCAGCAGCGTCAGCCACAGGGCTACAGATACGCAGTATTTT. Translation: CASSVSHRATDTQYF.

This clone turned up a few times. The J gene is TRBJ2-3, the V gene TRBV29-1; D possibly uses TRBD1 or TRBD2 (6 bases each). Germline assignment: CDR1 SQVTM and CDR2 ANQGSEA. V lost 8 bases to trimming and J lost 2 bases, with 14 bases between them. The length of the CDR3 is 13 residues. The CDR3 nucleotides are TGCAGCAGTGACGGGGGCCCCACAGATACGCAGTATTTT. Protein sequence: CSSDGGPTDTQYF.

The DNA of the CDR3 is TGCGCCAGCAGCGGGACAGTGGACTCCTACGAGCAGTACTTC. Translated: CASSGTVDSYEQYF. V and J are TRBV10-1 and TRBJ2-7; TRBD1 agrees at 7 bases. This CDR3 has 14 residues. V trimming: 6 bases; J trimming: 0 bases; junction bases outside the gene matches: 5. Germline V gene data show CDR1 as WNHNN and CDR2 as SYGVQD (reference sequence).

The CDR3: CASSSGTGNSGANVLTF. As DNA, the CDR3 is TGTGCCAGCAGCTCCGGGACAGGCAACTCTGGGGCCAACGTCCTGACTTTC. The gene calls are TRBV11-2 and TRBJ2-6; 8 bases are a match to TRBD1. CDR3 length: 17 amino acids. The V and J ends lost 4 bases and 0 bases, in that order; junction bases with no gene match: 5. CDR1 and CDR2 (germline): SGHAT, FQNNGV.

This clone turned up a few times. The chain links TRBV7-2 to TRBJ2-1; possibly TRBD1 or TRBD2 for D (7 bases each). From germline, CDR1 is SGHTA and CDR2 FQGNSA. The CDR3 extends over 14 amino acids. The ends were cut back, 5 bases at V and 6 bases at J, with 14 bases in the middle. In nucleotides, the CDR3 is TGTGCCAGCAGCCCAGGGGGGGTAGTCAATGAGCAGTTCTTC. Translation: CASSPGGVVNEQFF.

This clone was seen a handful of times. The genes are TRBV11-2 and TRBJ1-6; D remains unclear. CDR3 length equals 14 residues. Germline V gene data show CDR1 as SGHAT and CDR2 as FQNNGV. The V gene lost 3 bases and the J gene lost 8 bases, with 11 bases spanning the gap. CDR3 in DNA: TGTGCCAGCAGCTTCATCCTCGGAGATTCACCCCTCCACTTT. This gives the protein CASSFILGDSPLHF.